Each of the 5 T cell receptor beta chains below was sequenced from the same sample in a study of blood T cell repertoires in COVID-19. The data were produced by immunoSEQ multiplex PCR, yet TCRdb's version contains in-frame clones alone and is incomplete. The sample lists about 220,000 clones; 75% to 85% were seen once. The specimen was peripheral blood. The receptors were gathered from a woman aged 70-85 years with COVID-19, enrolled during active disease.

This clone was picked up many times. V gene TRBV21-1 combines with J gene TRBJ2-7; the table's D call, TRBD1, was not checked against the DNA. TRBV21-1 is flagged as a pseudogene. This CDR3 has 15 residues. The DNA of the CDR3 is TGTGCCAGCAGCAAAGAGCCGAGACAGGGGGACGAGCAGTACTTC. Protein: CASSKEPRQGDEQYF.

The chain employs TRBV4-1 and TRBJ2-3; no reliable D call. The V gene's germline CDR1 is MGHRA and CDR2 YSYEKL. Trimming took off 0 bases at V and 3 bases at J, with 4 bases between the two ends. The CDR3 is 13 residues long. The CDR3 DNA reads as TGCGCCAGCAGCCAAGATTATACAGATACGCAGTATTTT. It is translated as CASSQDYTDTQYF.

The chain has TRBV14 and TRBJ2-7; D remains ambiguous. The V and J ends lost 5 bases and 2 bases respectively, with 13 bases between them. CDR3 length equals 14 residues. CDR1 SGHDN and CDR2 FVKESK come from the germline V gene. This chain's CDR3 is CASSNRVITYEQYF. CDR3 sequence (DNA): TGTGCCAGCAGCAACCGGGTCATTACCTACGAGCAGTACTTC.

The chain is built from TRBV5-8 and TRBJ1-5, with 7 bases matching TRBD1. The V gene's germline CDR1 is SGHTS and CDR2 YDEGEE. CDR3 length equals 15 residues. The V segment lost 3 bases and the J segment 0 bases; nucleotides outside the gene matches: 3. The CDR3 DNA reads TGTGCCAGCAGCTCCGGGACAGTTAGCAATCAGCCCCAGCATTTT. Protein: CASSSGTVSNQPQHF.

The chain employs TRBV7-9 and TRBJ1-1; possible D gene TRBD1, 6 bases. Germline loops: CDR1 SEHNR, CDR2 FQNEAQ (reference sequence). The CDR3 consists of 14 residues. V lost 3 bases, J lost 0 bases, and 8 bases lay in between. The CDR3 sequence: CASSLGHLNTEAFF. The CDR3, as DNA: TGTGCCAGCAGCTTGGGACACCTGAACACTGAAGCTTTCTTT.